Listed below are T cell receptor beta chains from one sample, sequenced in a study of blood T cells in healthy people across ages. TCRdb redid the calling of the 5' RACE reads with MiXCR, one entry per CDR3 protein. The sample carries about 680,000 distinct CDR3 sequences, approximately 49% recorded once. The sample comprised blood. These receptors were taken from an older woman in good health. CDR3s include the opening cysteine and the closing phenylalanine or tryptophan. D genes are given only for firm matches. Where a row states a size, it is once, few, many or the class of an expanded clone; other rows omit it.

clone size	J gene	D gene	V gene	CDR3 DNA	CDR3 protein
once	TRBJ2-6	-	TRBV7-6	TGTGCCAGCAGCTTAGAAGCCCCCCTTCAGGGTTGGGCCACTGGGGCCAACGTCCTGACTTTC	CASSLEAPLQGWATGANVLTF
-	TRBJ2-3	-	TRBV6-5	TGTGCCAGCAGCACACCGCTGACAGATACGCAGTATTTT	CASSTPLTDTQYF
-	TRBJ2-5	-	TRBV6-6	TGTGCCAGCAAGATTACCGGGACTCAAGAGACCCAGTACTTC	CASKITGTQETQYF
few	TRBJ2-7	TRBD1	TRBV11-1	TGTGCCAGCAGCCACATGGGGGACAGAGCCTACGAGCAGTACTTC	CASSHMGDRAYEQYF
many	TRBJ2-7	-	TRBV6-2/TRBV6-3	TGTGCCAGCACCACGGGGAATTGGCGCGAGCAGTACTTC	CASTTGNWREQYF
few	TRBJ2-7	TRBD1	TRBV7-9	TGTGCCAGCAGCTCCACGGCCGGGACAGGGTTACACGAGCAGTACTTC	CASSSTAGTGLHEQYF
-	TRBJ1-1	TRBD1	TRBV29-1	TGCAGCGCTCTCCCCGGGACAGGGGTTTTGGACACTGAAGCTTTCTTT	CSALPGTGVLDTEAFF
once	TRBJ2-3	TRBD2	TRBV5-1	TGCGCCAGCAGCTTGGGTGCTAGCGGTACTAGCACAGATACGCAGTATTTT	CASSLGASGTSTDTQYF
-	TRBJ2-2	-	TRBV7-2	TGTGCCAGCAGCTCAACGGTGACCCTTAAGGTCGGGGAGCTGTTTTTT	CASSSTVTLKVGELFF
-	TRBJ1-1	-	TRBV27	TGTGCCGGCAGTTTATTTAACCAGAACACTGAAGCTTTCTTT	CAGSLFNQNTEAFF
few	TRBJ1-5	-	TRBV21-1	TGTGCCAGCAGCAGACTCTACAGGGGGTCTCAGCCCCAGCATTTT	CASSRLYRGSQPQHF
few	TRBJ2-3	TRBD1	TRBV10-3	TGTGCCATTTCTAGGACAGGGAACACAGATACGCAGTATTTT	CAISRTGNTDTQYF
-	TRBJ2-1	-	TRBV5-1	TGCGCCAGCAGCTCTGGGGGGAGCTCCTACAGTGAGCAGTTCTTC	CASSSGGSSYSEQFF
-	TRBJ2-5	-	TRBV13	TGTGCCAGCAGCTTAGGCCGGGCAGGGTACCAAGAGACCCAGTACTTC	CASSLGRAGYQETQYF
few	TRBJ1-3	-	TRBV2	TGTGCCAGCAGTGTGGAGCGTTCTGGAAACACCATATATTTT	CASSVERSGNTIYF
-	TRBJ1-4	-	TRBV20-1	TGCAGTGCTGCCCCGGGTTGGGTTTATGAAAAACTGTTTTTT	CSAAPGWVYEKLFF
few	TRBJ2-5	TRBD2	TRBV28	TGTGCCAGCAGTTTACAAGGACTAGCGGGAGGGCCGCTTCGAGAGCAGTACTTC	CASSLQGLAGGPLREQYF
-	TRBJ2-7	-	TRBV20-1	TGCAGTGCTCCCCAGGGTGGACAGACCTACGAGCAGTACTTC	CSAPQGGQTYEQYF
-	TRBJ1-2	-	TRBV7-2	TGTGCCAGCAGCTCTTACAGTACGGGTGGCTACACCTTC	CASSSYSTGGYTF
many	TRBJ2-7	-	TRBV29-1	TGCAGCGTTGAAATTTCGGACAGTCAGCAGTACTTC	CSVEISDSQQYF
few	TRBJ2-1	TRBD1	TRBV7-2	TGTGCCAGCAGCTTAGGTCAGGGGGCCAATGAGCAGTTCTTC	CASSLGQGANEQFF
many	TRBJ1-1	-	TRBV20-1	TGCAGTGCTTATGAAAGGAACACTGAAGCTTTCTTT	CSAYERNTEAFF
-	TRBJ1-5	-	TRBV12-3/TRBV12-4	TGTGCCAGCAGGGTAGGACTCAGCCATCAGCCCCAGCATTTT	CASRVGLSHQPQHF
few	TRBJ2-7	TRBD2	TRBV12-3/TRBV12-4	TGTGCCAGCAGCCGGAGGACTAGCGGGAGCCAATACGAGCAGTACTTC	CASSRRTSGSQYEQYF
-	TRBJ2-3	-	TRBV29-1	TGCAGCGTTGATAGGGCGGGAAGTGCAGATACGCAGTATTTT	CSVDRAGSADTQYF
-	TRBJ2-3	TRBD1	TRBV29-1	TGCAGCGTTGAAGCCGCGGACAGGATCACAGATACGCAGTATTTT	CSVEAADRITDTQYF
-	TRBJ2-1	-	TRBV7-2	TGTGCCAGCGCGCGGGGACAGCCGATTAATGAGCAGTTCTTC	CASARGQPINEQFF
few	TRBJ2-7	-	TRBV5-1	TGCGCCAGCAGCTTGAGAGGACTCACCTACGAGCAGTACTTC	CASSLRGLTYEQYF
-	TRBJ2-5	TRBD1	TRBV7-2	TGTGCCAGCAGCCGGGACAGGGTGCAGACCCAGTACTTC	CASSRDRVQTQYF
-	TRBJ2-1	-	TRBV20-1	TGCAGTGCTAAACAAAACCACTACAATGAGCAGTTCTTC	CSAKQNHYNEQFF
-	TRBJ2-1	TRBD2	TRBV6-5	TGTGCCACCATACCTAGCGGAAATTCCTACAATGAGCAGTTCTTC	CATIPSGNSYNEQFF
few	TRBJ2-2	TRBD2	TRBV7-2	TGTGCCAGCAGCTCGACTAGCGGGAGGGCCGTTGCCGGGGAGCTGTTTTTT	CASSSTSGRAVAGELFF
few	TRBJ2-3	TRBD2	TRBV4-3	TGCGCCAGCAGCCTGGCATTAGCGGGCCACCACAGCACAGATACGCAGTATTTT	CASSLALAGHHSTDTQYF
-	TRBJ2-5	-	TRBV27	TGTGCCAGCAGGGACTACCAGGTTTGGGAGACCCAGTACTTC	CASRDYQVWETQYF
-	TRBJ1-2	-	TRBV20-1	TGCAGTGCTAGTCCACAGTTTGGCTACACCTTC	CSASPQFGYTF
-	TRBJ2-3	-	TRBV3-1	TGTGCCAGCAGCCAAGTTACGGATACGCAGTATTTT	CASSQVTDTQYF
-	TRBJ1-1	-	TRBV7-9	TGTGCCAGCAGCTTACAGAGGACGGTCACTGAAGCTTTCTTT	CASSLQRTVTEAFF
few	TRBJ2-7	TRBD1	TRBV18	TGTGCCAGCTCGCTTGGACAGGAGTACTACGAGCAGTACTTC	CASSLGQEYYEQYF
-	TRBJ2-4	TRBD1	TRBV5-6	TGTGCCAGCAGCTGGGCCGGGACAGGGCCCTTGGAGCAGTACTTC	CASSWAGTGPLEQYF
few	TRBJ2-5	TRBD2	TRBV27	TGTGCCAGCAGTTTAGTGTGGGAGGGCCCGGAGACCCAGTACTTC	CASSLVWEGPETQYF
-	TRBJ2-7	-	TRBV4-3	TGCGCCAGCAGCCAAGAGTCGGACCGTAGAGTCGAGCAGTACTTC	CASSQESDRRVEQYF
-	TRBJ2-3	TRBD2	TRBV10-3	TGTGCCGTCAAGGCTTCGCGGGAGGGCCACGCAGATACGCAGTATTTT	CAVKASREGHADTQYF
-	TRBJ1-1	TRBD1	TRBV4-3	TGCGCCAGCAGCGCTAACCGGGACAGGGCCAATGAAGCTTTCTTT	CASSANRDRANEAFF
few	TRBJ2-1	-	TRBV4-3	TGCGCCAGCAGCCAAGGATATTTTCATCTTGGTGAGCAGTTCTTC	CASSQGYFHLGEQFF
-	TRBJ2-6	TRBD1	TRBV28	TGTGCCAGCAGTGGGACAGCCCTGCCTGGGGCCAACGTCCTGACTTTC	CASSGTALPGANVLTF
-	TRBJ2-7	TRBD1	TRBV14	TGTGCCAGCAGCCGACCCGGGACAGGGGTTTACGAGCAGTACTTC	CASSRPGTGVYEQYF
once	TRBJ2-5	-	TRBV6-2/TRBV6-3	TGTACCAGCAGAAAGGCGGGGAGGAGCGAAGAGACCCAGTACTTC	CTSRKAGRSEETQYF
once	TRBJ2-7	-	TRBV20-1	TGCAGTGCTAGAGTAAGGAGCGGTTCCTACGAGCAGTACTTC	CSARVRSGSYEQYF
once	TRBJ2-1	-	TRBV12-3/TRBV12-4	TGTGCCAGCAGTTTAGGTGTTGACTGGAACTCCTACAATGAGCAGTTCTTC	CASSLGVDWNSYNEQFF
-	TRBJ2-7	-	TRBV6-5	TGTGCCAGCAGTTACTATGGGAGGACGTACGAGCAGTACTTC	CASSYYGRTYEQYF